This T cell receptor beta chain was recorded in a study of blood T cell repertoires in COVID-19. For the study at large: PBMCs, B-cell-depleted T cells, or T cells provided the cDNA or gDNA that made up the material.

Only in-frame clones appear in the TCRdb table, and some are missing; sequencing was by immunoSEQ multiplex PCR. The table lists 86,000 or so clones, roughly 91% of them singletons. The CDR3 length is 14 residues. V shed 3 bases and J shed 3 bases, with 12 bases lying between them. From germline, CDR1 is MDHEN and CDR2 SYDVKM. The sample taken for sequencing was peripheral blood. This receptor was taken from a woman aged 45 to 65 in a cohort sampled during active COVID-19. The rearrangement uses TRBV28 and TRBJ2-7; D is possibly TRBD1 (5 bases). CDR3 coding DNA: TGTGCCAGCAGTTTTACGACAGTTATCTACGAGCAGTACTTC. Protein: CASSFTTVIYEQYF.